What follows are 29 T cell receptor beta chains derived from one specimen sequenced in a study of blood T cell repertoires in COVID-19. Clones were read by immunoSEQ multiplex PCR, and TCRdb kept only the in-frame ones, dropping some. Of nearly 250,000 clones in the sample, about 80% were seen once. Sequenced sample: peripheral blood. Receptors originate from a woman aged 80 or older with acute or convalescent COVID-19.

This clone was seen a single time. This sequence joins TRBV7-6 and TRBJ2-3, with 10 bases lining up with TRBD2. V gave up 4 bases and J gave up 7 bases; unmatched junction bases: 8. Germline V gives CDR1 SGHVS, CDR2 FNYEAQ. The CDR3 is made up of 15 amino acids. CDR3 sequence: CASSWTSGGRNTQYF. DNA for the CDR3: TGTGCCAGCAGCTGGACTAGCGGAGGGCGAAATACGCAGTATTTT.

This chain connects TRBV9 to TRBJ2-1; tentatively, D is TRBD1 (7 bases). The ends were cut back, 1 base at V and 7 bases at J, with 18 bases in the middle. Germline CDR1 reads SGDLS; CDR2 reads YYNGEE. This CDR3 comprises 16 residues. In DNA form, the CDR3 reads TGTGCCAGCAGCGTACTGGGGCAGGGGGGTTGGAATGAGCAGTTCTTC. It translates to CASSVLGQGGWNEQFF.

V and J are TRBV25-1 and TRBJ1-6, with TRBD1 as a possible D gene (6 bases). Germline loops: CDR1 MGHDK, CDR2 SYGVNS. V gave up 4 bases and J gave up 7 bases, with 8 bases separating them. This CDR3 comprises 13 residues. CDR3 amino acids: CASSVGQNSPLHF. The CDR3 DNA is TGTGCCAGCAGTGTCGGACAGAATTCACCCCTCCACTTT.

The chain is built from TRBV12-3 or TRBV12-4 and TRBJ1-2; the D is unclear. The CDR3 has 12 residues. V was trimmed by 9 bases and J by 2 bases, leaving 10 bases between them. The CDR3 coding sequence is TGTGCCAGTTATATAGTCAACTATGGCTACACCTTC. Protein product: CASYIVNYGYTF.

The chain links TRBV6-5 to TRBJ1-2; D not resolved. The CDR3 spans 13 residues. V was clipped by 2 bases and J by 3 bases, with 7 bases between them. Germline V lookup: CDR1 MNHEY, CDR2 SVGAGI. CDR3 DNA sequence: TGTGCCAGCAGTTACGAACTACACTATGGCTACACCTTC. Translation: CASSYELHYGYTF.

This clone was counted only a few times. The V call is TRBV6-2 or TRBV6-3, the J call TRBJ1-6; D ambiguous. The CDR3 runs to 17 residues. V lost 3 bases and J lost 0, with 12 bases in between. CDR1 MNHEY and CDR2 SVGEGT come from the germline V gene. The CDR3 spells CASSYLISSSYNSPLHF. CDR3 nucleotides: TGTGCCAGCAGTTATCTCATATCCAGCTCCTATAATTCACCCCTCCACTTT.

The J gene is TRBJ1-1, the V gene TRBV20-1; D gene ambiguous. The length of the CDR3 is 11 residues. Trimming pared 6 bases from V and 1 base from J, leaving 6 bases between. CDR1 DFQATT and CDR2 SNEGSKA come from the germline V gene (reference sequence). In DNA, the CDR3 is TGCAGTGCCAGGTGGAACACTGAAGCTTTCTTT. Protein: CSARWNTEAFF.

V gene TRBV15 combines with J gene TRBJ2-3; TRBD2 matches 10 bases. V trimming: 1 base; J trimming: 0 bases; junction bases outside the gene matches: 4. Germline V lookup: CDR1 LNHNV, CDR2 YYDKDF (reference sequence). The CDR3 length is 17 residues. CDR3 region: CATSRGETSGSTDTQYF. The CDR3 DNA is TGTGCCACCAGCAGAGGAGAGACTAGCGGGAGCACAGATACGCAGTATTTT.

Points on this clone: In the same sample, other DNA sequences code for this CDR3. CDR3 loop: CASSYHPGYEQYF. The CDR3 coding sequence is TGTGCCAGCAGTTATCATCCCGGCTACGAGCAGTACTTC. The rearrangement uses TRBV6-5 and TRBJ2-7; D gene ambiguous. CDR3 size: 13 residues. V shed 3 bases and J shed 3 bases, with 9 bases lying between them. From germline, CDR1 is MNHEY and CDR2 SVGAGI.

The chain links TRBV28 to TRBJ1-2; TRBD1 matches at 7 bases. With 5 bases clipped from V and 5 bases from J, the junction kept 11 bases outside the gene matches. The germline V gene has CDR1 MDHEN and CDR2 SYDVKM. The CDR3 loop spans 15 amino acids. The CDR3 reads CASSAWGTAPYGYTF. CDR3 nucleotide sequence: TGTGCCAGCAGTGCGTGGGGGACAGCTCCTTATGGCTACACCTTC.

Only a few counts were recorded for this clone. The V and J genes are TRBV10-3 and TRBJ1-2; TRBD1 matches 10 bases. Germline lookup yields CDR1 ENHRY and CDR2 SYGVKD. The length of the CDR3 is 18 residues. V was pared by 6 bases and J by 0 bases, with 13 bases of the junction left unmatched. CDR3 sequence: CAIREAPGQGPTNYGYTF. The CDR3 DNA follows: TGTGCCATCAGGGAGGCGCCGGGACAGGGGCCCACTAACTATGGCTACACCTTC.

The sample holds one count of this clone. The rearrangement links TRBV5-4 to TRBJ1-1, with 8 bases that match TRBD1. The V segment lost 6 bases and the J segment 5 bases; nucleotides outside the gene matches: 24. The germline V gene encodes CDR1 SGHNT and CDR2 YYREEE (reference sequence). The CDR3 length is 19 residues. CDR3 bases: TGTGCCAGCACCCGGGGCTCGCGAACAGGGGGTATGCCAGGGACTGAAGCTTTCTTT. It translates to CASTRGSRTGGMPGTEAFF.

The chain uses TRBV5-1 and TRBJ1-1; 7 bases match TRBD1. In germline, CDR1 is SGHRS, CDR2 YFSETQ. This CDR3 is built from 14 residues. The ends lost 0 bases at V and 7 bases at J; junction bases unmatched: 6. CDR3 nucleotides: TGCGCCAGCAGCTTGGGCCGACAGGGTGGTGAAGCTTTCTTT. Its translation: CASSLGRQGGEAFF.

The chain carries TRBV4-2 and TRBJ1-2, with 8 bases lining up with TRBD1. CDR3 size: 15 residues. Unmatched junction bases numbered 7, after V lost 2 bases and J lost 5 bases. Germline values: CDR1 LGHNA, CDR2 YNFKEQ. CDR3 residues: CASSQKQGVGYGYTF. The CDR3, as DNA: TGTGCCAGCAGCCAAAAACAGGGGGTTGGGTATGGCTACACCTTC.

The chain combines TRBV5-1 with TRBJ1-4, with 7 bases lining up with TRBD1. This CDR3 has 14 amino acids. From germline, CDR1 is SGHRS and CDR2 YFSETQ. Trimming took 7 bases from V and 5 from J; bases not matched to a gene: 8. The CDR3 nucleotides are TGCGCCAGCCGCCAGGGACAGCAAAATGAAAAACTGTTTTTT. Translation: CASRQGQQNEKLFF.

Remarks on this clone: Other DNA sequences from this sample encode an identical CDR3 as well. The chain couples TRBV6-5 to TRBJ2-2, with D unclear. The germline gives CDR1 MNHEY, CDR2 SVGAGI. This CDR3 spans 15 amino acids. The V gene lost 0 bases and the J gene lost 6 bases, with 11 bases spanning the gap. CDR3 bases: TGTGCCAGCAGTTACTCGATCATCGGTGCCGGGGAGCTGTTTTTT. Protein product: CASSYSIIGAGELFF.

This clone was found a few times. This chain's CDR3 is CASSKGDNHIQYF. CDR3 nucleotides: TGCGCCAGCAGCAAAGGGGACAACCACATTCAGTACTTC. This rearrangement joins TRBV5-1 to TRBJ2-4; possibly TRBD1 for D (6 bases). Trimming cost V 4 bases and J 8 bases, with 13 bases left between them. The CDR3 loop spans 13 amino acids. The V gene's germline CDR1 is SGHRS and CDR2 YFSETQ. Supplemented by reference TRBV5-1 and TRBJ2-4, the full variable domain reads KAGVTQTPRYLIKTRGQQVTLSCSPISGHRSVSWYQQTPGQGLQFLFEYFSETQRNKGNFPGRFSGRQFSNSRSEMNVSTLELGDSALYLCASSKGDNHIQYFGAGTRLSVL.

This clone is a singleton in its sample. The chain joins TRBV6-2 or TRBV6-3 to TRBJ1-2; D is perhaps TRBD1 (6 bases). CDR3 length: 12 amino acids. V shed 5 bases and J shed 4 bases, with 8 bases lying between them. From germline, CDR1 is MNHEY and CDR2 SVGEGT. The CDR3: CASSQDSYGYTF. The CDR3 nucleotides read TGTGCCAGCAGTCAGGACAGCTATGGCTACACCTTC.

The rearrangement links TRBV19 to TRBJ2-1; 7 nucleotides match TRBD2. The CDR3 sequence is 15 residues long. Looked up from germline, CDR1 is LNHDA and CDR2 is SQIVND (reference sequence). Unmatched junction bases numbered 8, after V lost 3 bases and J lost 6 bases. CDR3 sequence reads: CASSMGLLGGNEQFF. CDR3 sequence (DNA): TGTGCCAGTAGTATGGGACTACTCGGCGGCAATGAGCAGTTCTTC.

The V call is TRBV6-1, the J call TRBJ1-2, with D hard to call. The CDR3 is made up of 13 amino acids. Germline CDR1 MNHNS, CDR2 SASEGT. Between the trimmed V and J ends, which lost 2 bases and 5 bases, there was a span of 9 bases. The CDR3 here is CASSEPPRYGYTF. The CDR3 DNA reads TGTGCCAGCAGTGAACCACCCAGATATGGCTACACCTTC.

This chain connects TRBV28 to TRBJ2-3; TRBD1 matches 10 bases. Per the germline V gene, CDR1 is MDHEN and CDR2 is SYDVKM. The CDR3 covers 16 residues. The J segment lost 6 bases and the V segment lost 6 bases, leaving 12 bases of the junction unmatched. The CDR3, as DNA: TGTGCCAGCAGGGGTGATCCGGGACAGGGGCAGGATACGCAGTATTTT. It specifies CASRGDPGQGQDTQYF.

This chain joins TRBV7-9 and TRBJ1-4; 8 bases align to TRBD1. CDR1 is SEHNR and CDR2 is FQNEAQ in the germline V gene (reference sequence). CDR3 length: 14 amino acids. Germline trimming cut 5 bases from V and 5 bases from J; bases unmatched to any gene: 4. The CDR3 here is CASSRGQGNEKLFF. DNA for the CDR3: TGTGCCAGCAGCCGAGGACAGGGCAATGAAAAACTGTTTTTT.

The V gene is TRBV5-5, the J gene TRBJ2-7; 8 nucleotides line up with TRBD2. This CDR3 region has 16 residues. Germline V gene sequence: CDR1 SGHKS, CDR2 YYEKEE (reference sequence). V was clipped by 0 bases and J by 7 bases; unmatched bases: 12. The CDR3 nucleotides are TGTGCCAGCAGCTTGGCATTAGCGGGACCTTTGGGTGAGCAGTACTTC. This translates into CASSLALAGPLGEQYF.

This CDR3 reads CASSLLVAHRLNTGELFF. CDR3 coding DNA: TGCGCCAGCAGCTTGTTGGTAGCCCACAGGCTGAACACCGGGGAGCTGTTTTTT. The chain combines TRBV5-1 with TRBJ2-2; maybe TRBD1 (5 bases). The V gene's germline CDR1 is SGHRS and CDR2 YFSETQ. The CDR3 consists of 18 residues. V was trimmed by 1 base and J by 1 base, leaving 17 bases between them.

This chain links TRBV5-1 with TRBJ2-3; 10 bases are shared with TRBD1. The CDR3 is 14 residues long. Germline loops: CDR1 SGHRS, CDR2 YFSETQ. Losses at the gene ends were 4 bases for V and 4 bases for J; bases not matched to a gene: 3. Here the CDR3 reads CASSGGTGADTQYF. The CDR3 bases are TGCGCCAGCAGCGGCGGGACAGGGGCAGATACGCAGTATTTT.

The J gene is TRBJ1-6, the V gene TRBV7-9, with 9 bases fitting TRBD1. Trimming removed 5 bases from V and 7 bases from J; junction bases left unmatched: 15. CDR3 length: 18 amino acids. Per germline, CDR1 SEHNR and CDR2 FQNEAQ (reference sequence). For the CDR3, the DNA is TGTGCCAGCAGCCCACAGGGGGCGCTTTTCGTGGAGAATTCACCCCTCCACTTT. This translates into CASSPQGALFVENSPLHF.

This chain uses TRBV19 with TRBJ1-2; unclear D gene. The CDR3 is 14 amino acids. Looked up from germline, CDR1 is LNHDA and CDR2 is SQIVND (reference sequence). V was shortened by 2 bases and J by 7 bases, with 14 bases between the two germline ends. CDR3 region: CASSITAARGGYTF. Here the CDR3 DNA reads TGTGCCAGTAGTATAACGGCAGCTCGGGGTGGCTACACCTTC.

This chain links TRBV11-2 with TRBJ2-1; 12 nucleotides match TRBD2. With 6 bases clipped from V and 7 bases from J, the junction kept 10 bases outside the gene matches. CDR1 and CDR2 (germline): SGHAT, FQNNGV. This CDR3 has 16 amino acids. CDR3 DNA: TGTGCCAGCAGTAGCTCCCTAGCGGGGGGGCTGAATGAGCAGTTCTTC. It yields the protein CASSSSLAGGLNEQFF.

This chain joins TRBV2 and TRBJ1-1; 9 bases are shared with TRBD1. This CDR3 spans 15 amino acids. Germline trimming cut 6 bases from V and 2 bases from J; bases unmatched to any gene: 7. Germline V gene lookup returns CDR1 SNHLY and CDR2 FYNNEI. CDR3 residues: CASSVQGAGNTEAFF. The CDR3 nucleotides read TGTGCCAGCAGCGTACAGGGGGCAGGTAACACTGAAGCTTTCTTT.